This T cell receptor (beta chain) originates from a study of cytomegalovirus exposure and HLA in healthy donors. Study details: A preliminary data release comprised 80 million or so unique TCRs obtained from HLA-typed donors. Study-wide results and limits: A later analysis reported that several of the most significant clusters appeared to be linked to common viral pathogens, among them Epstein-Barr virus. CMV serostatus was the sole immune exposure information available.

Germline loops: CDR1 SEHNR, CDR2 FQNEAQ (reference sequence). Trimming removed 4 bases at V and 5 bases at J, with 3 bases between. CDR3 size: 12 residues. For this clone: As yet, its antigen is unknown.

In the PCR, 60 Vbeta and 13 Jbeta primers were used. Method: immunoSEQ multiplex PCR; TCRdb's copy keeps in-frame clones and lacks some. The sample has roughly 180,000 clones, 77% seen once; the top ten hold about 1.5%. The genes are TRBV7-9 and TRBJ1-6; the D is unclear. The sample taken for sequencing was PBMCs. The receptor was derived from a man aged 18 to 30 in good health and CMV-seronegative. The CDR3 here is CASSSDNSPLHF. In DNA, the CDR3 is TGTGCCAGCAGCTCAGATAATTCACCCCTCCACTTT.